These 30 T cell receptor beta chains originate from one sample sequenced in a study of blood T cells in healthy people across ages. Next came a second PCR, run for about 6 to 11 cycles, which used a sample-barcoded 5' primer along with a J-beta primer mix. TCRdb itself ran the 5' RACE reads through MiXCR, one entry per CDR3 protein. Seen here are fewer than 650,000 distinct CDR3 sequences, about 27% observed once, and the top ten hold over 3.5%. This same sample was also taken into another study, of T cells of mothers and their children.

Material for sequencing was blood. Receptors originate from a boy younger than 10 in good health.

This chain joins TRBV29-1 and TRBJ2-3; D gene ambiguous. Trimming stripped 0 bases from V and 2 bases from J, with 12 bases between. Germline V gives CDR1 SQVTM, CDR2 ANQGSEA. The CDR3 is 15 residues long. CDR3 residues: CSVEERRPFTDTQYF. In DNA, the CDR3 is TGCAGCGTTGAAGAGAGGCGGCCTTTCACAGATACGCAGTATTTT.

The chain uses TRBV20-1 and TRBJ2-7, with 8 positions matching TRBD2. The CDR3 runs 14 residues. Germline V CDR1 and CDR2: DFQATT, SNEGSKA (reference sequence). V lost 3 bases and J lost 4; bases outside the gene matches: 8. CDR3 loop: CSARSERERYEQYF. DNA for the CDR3: TGCAGTGCTAGGTCTGAGCGGGAGAGATACGAGCAGTACTTC.

This clonotype was found a few times. The rearrangement links TRBV11-2 to TRBJ2-2; D perhaps matches TRBD2 (6 bases). V shed 5 bases and J shed 0 bases, with 13 bases lying between them. Germline V CDR1 and CDR2: SGHAT, FQNNGV. CDR3 length: 16 residues. The CDR3 loop reads CASSRRGTPNTGELFF. CDR3 nucleotides: TGTGCCAGCAGCCGGCGCGGGACGCCGAACACCGGGGAGCTGTTTTTT. The full variable domain, completed using reference TRBV11-2 and TRBJ2-2, is EAGVAQSPRYKIIEKRQSVAFWCNPISGHATLYWYQQILGQGPKLLIQFQNNGVVDDSQLPKDRFSAERLKGVDSTLKIQPAKLEDSAVYLCASSRRGTPNTGELFFGEGSRLTVL.

The chain has TRBV7-9 and TRBJ2-1; D is perhaps TRBD1 (6 bases). Germline CDR1 and CDR2: SEHNR and FQNEAQ (reference sequence). Trimming pared 0 bases from V and 7 bases from J, leaving 16 bases between. The CDR3 runs 16 residues. This CDR3 is CASSLARIQRGNEQFF. The CDR3 nucleotides are TGTGCCAGCAGCTTAGCCCGTATCCAAAGGGGGAATGAGCAGTTCTTC.

This clonotype was picked up a small number of times. This sequence joins TRBV29-1 and TRBJ1-1; 9 nucleotides match TRBD1. Germline V CDR1 and CDR2: SQVTM, ANQGSEA. The CDR3 runs 12 residues. J gave up 5 bases and V 7 bases, and 5 bases lay outside the gene matches. DNA for the CDR3: TGCAGCGCCGGGACAGGGTTGACTGAAGCTTTCTTT. Translating gives CSAGTGLTEAFF.

The chain uses TRBV10-3 and TRBJ2-7; 9 bases map to TRBD1. V shed 5 bases and J 3 bases; nucleotides not matched to a gene: 8. From germline, CDR1 is ENHRY and CDR2 SYGVKD. The CDR3 spans 15 residues. The CDR3 sequence: CAISHRDRANYEQYF. In DNA, the CDR3 is TGTGCCATCAGTCACCGGGACAGGGCTAACTACGAGCAGTACTTC.

There are a few counts of this clonotype. This chain uses TRBV6-2 or TRBV6-3 with TRBJ2-7; the D gene is possibly TRBD2 (6 bases). Trimming removed 0 bases from V and 1 base from J, with 13 bases in between. Germline values: CDR1 MNHEY, CDR2 SVGEGT. The CDR3 length is 16 residues. The CDR3 DNA follows: TGTGCCAGCAGTTACTCGAGTCAGGGACTTTCCTACGAGCAGTACTTC. Its translation is CASSYSSQGLSYEQYF.

This clonotype has a handful of counts. V and J are TRBV7-2 and TRBJ2-5; 12 bases match TRBD2. Germline V gene lookup returns CDR1 SGHTA and CDR2 FQGNSA. Trimming took 3 bases from V and 5 from J; bases not matched to a gene: 16. The CDR3 length is 19 residues. For the CDR3, the DNA is TGTGCCAGCAGCTTTCAGTTGTTCGTGACTAGCGGGAGATTGGAGACCCAGTACTTC. Residues: CASSFQLFVTSGRLETQYF. The full variable domain, its missing parts supplied by reference TRBV7-2 and TRBJ2-5, is GAGVSQSPSNKVTEKGKDVELRCDPISGHTALYWYRQSLGQGLEFLIYFQGNSAPDKSGLPSDRFSAERTGGSVSTLTIQRTQQEDSAVYLCASSFQLFVTSGRLETQYFGPGTRLLVL.

This clonotype was detected only a few times. This chain links TRBV20-1 with TRBJ2-1, with 13 nucleotides matching TRBD2. Per the germline V gene, CDR1 is DFQATT and CDR2 is SNEGSKA (reference sequence). Unmatched junction bases numbered 9, after V lost 1 base and J lost 9 bases. There are 16 residues in the CDR3. Here the CDR3 reads CSARAPGTSGEGEQFF. CDR3 DNA: TGCAGTGCTAGAGCCCCCGGGACTAGCGGGGAGGGTGAGCAGTTCTTC.

This clonotype came up a few times. V and J are TRBV20-1 and TRBJ2-5; 14 bases line up with TRBD2. Gene TRBJ2-1 matches the end of the DNA better, so the J call may be wrong. This CDR3 contains 16 residues. In germline, CDR1 is DFQATT, CDR2 SNEGSKA (reference sequence). The CDR3 loop is CSARSRTSGGFNEQFF. CDR3 DNA sequence: TGCAGTGCTAGATCCCGGACTAGCGGGGGGTTTAATGAGCAGTTCTTC.

This clonotype has just a few counts. The chain has TRBV15 and TRBJ2-2, with D perhaps TRBD2 (7 bases). The V end lost 3 bases, the J end lost 5 bases, and 13 bases lay between the germline ends. CDR3 size: 15 residues. Germline V gene data show CDR1 as LNHNV and CDR2 as YYDKDF (reference sequence). CDR3 DNA: TGTGCCACCAGCAGGGAGGGGGGGCAGACCGGGGAGCTGTTTTTT. Encoded protein: CATSREGGQTGELFF.

This clonotype was seen only a few times. The chain employs TRBV9 and TRBJ2-6; D is tentatively TRBD1 or TRBD2 (5 bases each). Germline assignment: CDR1 SGDLS and CDR2 YYNGEE. Trimming took 0 bases from V and 2 from J, leaving 12 bases between them. The CDR3 covers 17 residues. The CDR3 here is CASSVVGLGAGANVLTF. The CDR3 DNA sequence: TGTGCCAGCAGCGTAGTAGGCCTGGGGGCTGGGGCCAACGTCCTGACTTTC.

This chain joins TRBV6-1 and TRBJ2-2; tentatively, D is TRBD2 (5 bases). Germline loops: CDR1 MNHNS, CDR2 SASEGT. This CDR3 spans 13 amino acids. V lost 6 bases, J lost 2 bases, and 7 bases lay in between. The CDR3 protein is CASRGVNTGELFF. CDR3 coding DNA: TGTGCCAGCAGGGGAGTTAACACCGGGGAGCTGTTTTTT.

V gene TRBV27 combines with J gene TRBJ2-5; D is possibly TRBD1 (5 bases). CDR1 MNHEY and CDR2 SMNVEV come from the germline V gene (reference sequence). The V end was cut by 0 bases, the J end by 3 bases, with 14 bases between. This CDR3 spans 16 amino acids. The CDR3 here is CASSLSVDTVKETQYF. In DNA form, the CDR3 reads TGTGCCAGCAGTTTATCGGTGGACACGGTAAAAGAGACCCAGTACTTC.

This clonotype occurred a few times. V usage is TRBV10-1 and J usage is TRBJ2-7; D gene unclear. This CDR3 contains 13 residues. V shed 0 bases and J shed 12 bases, with 15 bases lying between them. Germline V gene data show CDR1 as WNHNN and CDR2 as SYGVQD (reference sequence). CDR3 sequence (DNA): TGCGCCAGCAGTGAGTCGAAGGGCCGCCTCATGTACTTC. This sequence encodes CASSESKGRLMYF.

This clonotype was recorded a few times. The junction departs from the called germline gene at one end, perhaps through a read error. This chain connects TRBV7-9 to TRBJ2-2; 8 bases fit TRBD2. The CDR3 runs 15 residues. Germline CDR1 SEHNR, CDR2 FQNEAQ (reference sequence). The CDR3 region is CASSFGTRVTGEPFF. The CDR3 DNA follows: TGTGCCAGCAGCTTCGGGACTAGGGTCACCGGGGAGCCGTTTTTT.

On this clonotype: One end of the junction does not line up with germline, which may come from a read error. V gene TRBV7-9 combines with J gene TRBJ1-2; D is undetermined. Germline CDR1 is SEHNR and CDR2 is FQNEAQ (reference sequence). The CDR3 runs to 16 residues. The CDR3 coding sequence is TGTGCCAGCAGCCCTCGGACCAGGTCCCTAGACTATGCCTACACCTTC. This encodes CASSPRTRSLDYAYTF.

The chain uses TRBV20-1 and TRBJ2-1, with D perhaps matching TRBD2 (6 bases). CDR1 is DFQATT, CDR2 SNEGSKA, per germline (reference sequence). V lost 3 bases to trimming and J lost 4 bases, with 19 bases between them. The CDR3 has 16 residues. CDR3 bases: TGCAGTGCTAGCCTCAACGGGGGAAAGACTTACAATGAGCAGTTCTTC. Its translation is CSASLNGGKTYNEQFF.

The rearrangement joins TRBV27 to TRBJ2-6; no reliable D call. Germline CDR1 and CDR2: MNHEY and SMNVEV (reference sequence). The CDR3 has 14 amino acids. V lost 6 bases and J 5 bases, leaving 11 bases between the germline ends. The CDR3 loop is CASRKDGWANVLTF. DNA of the CDR3: TGTGCCAGCAGAAAAGACGGATGGGCCAACGTCCTGACTTTC. The full variable domain, rest sourced from reference TRBV27 and TRBJ2-6, is EAQVTQNPRYLITVTGKKLTVTCSQNMNHEYMSWYRQDPGLGLRQIYYSMNVEVTDKGDVPEGYKVSRKEKRNFPLILESPSPNQTSLYFCASRKDGWANVLTFGAGSRLTVL.

V is TRBV19 and J is TRBJ2-1; D call uncertain. This CDR3 has 13 amino acids. Germline loops: CDR1 LNHDA, CDR2 SQIVND (reference sequence). V was clipped by 4 bases and J by 7 bases, with 11 bases between them. The CDR3 reads CASSTDLRNEQFF. The CDR3 DNA follows: TGTGCCAGTAGTACCGATCTAAGGAATGAGCAGTTCTTC.

The J gene is TRBJ1-1, the V gene TRBV18, with D possibly TRBD1 on 6 matching bases. Trimming left V 3 bases short and J 1 base short, with 9 bases between. This CDR3 is 14 amino acids long. Germline V gene sequence: CDR1 KGHSH, CDR2 LQKENI. CDR3: CASSPQGTNTEAFF. CDR3 DNA: TGTGCCAGCTCACCTCAGGGGACGAACACTGAAGCTTTCTTT.

This clonotype has just a few counts. The chain uses TRBV7-7 and TRBJ2-2; D not certain. Germline V CDR1 and CDR2: SSHAT, FNYEAQ (reference sequence). Trimming cost V 1 base and J 2 bases, with 11 bases left between them. The CDR3 has 16 residues. CDR3: CASSLVAGDNTGELFF. The CDR3 nucleotides are TGTGCCAGCAGCTTAGTCGCAGGAGATAACACCGGGGAGCTGTTTTTT.

This chain joins TRBV7-2 and TRBJ2-5; a possible D gene is TRBD2 (6 bases). The DNA end favors TRBJ2-7, so the J call may be wrong. The CDR3 contains 15 residues. CDR1 and CDR2 from the germline V gene are SGHTA and FQGNSA. CDR3 coding DNA: TGTGCCAGCAGCCTCACCGGGACGGGAGCCTACGAGCAGTACTTC. Its translation: CASSLTGTGAYEQYF.

The chain links TRBV12-3 or TRBV12-4 to TRBJ2-7, with TRBD1 matching 7 bases. V dropped 3 bases and J dropped 3; count of bases not matched to a gene: 5. The CDR3 consists of 14 residues. CDR3 nucleotides: TGTGCCAGCAGTTTGGTCCAGGGGGACTACGAGCAGTACTTC. It specifies CASSLVQGDYEQYF.

The table lists this clonotype with a few counts. The rearrangement links TRBV10-3 to TRBJ2-1; possible D gene TRBD2, 6 bases. The CDR3 has 11 residues. V was shortened by 4 bases and J by 8 bases, with 6 bases between the two germline ends. The germline V gene encodes CDR1 ENHRY and CDR2 SYGVKD. This chain's CDR3 is CAISGGDEQFF. The CDR3 bases are TGTGCCATCAGTGGGGGGGATGAGCAGTTCTTC.

The chain employs TRBV12-3 or TRBV12-4 and TRBJ1-2; no definite D call. CDR3 length: 13 amino acids. Trimming pared 5 bases from V and 6 bases from J, leaving 13 bases between. CDR3 DNA sequence: TGTGCCAGCAGTGGGTCGAGGATCAATGGCTACACCTTC. It codes for CASSGSRINGYTF.

There are a few counts of this clonotype. V and J are TRBV9 and TRBJ2-3; 11 bases are shared with TRBD2. The CDR3 is 16 amino acids. The germline V gene has CDR1 SGDLS and CDR2 YYNGEE. With V trimmed by 3 bases and J by 4 bases, 7 bases remained unmatched. The CDR3 DNA reads TGTGCCAGCAGCGCCACTAGCGGGAGCTTCCCAGATACGCAGTATTTT. Amino acids: CASSATSGSFPDTQYF.

This chain joins TRBV7-8 and TRBJ2-5; D may be TRBD1 (5 bases). V dropped 2 bases and J dropped 4 bases, with 8 bases sitting between them. Germline V gene sequence: CDR1 SGHVS, CDR2 FQNEAQ. The CDR3 has 13 residues. The CDR3 is CASSLRRAETQYF. CDR3 nucleotides: TGTGCCAGCAGCTTACGCAGGGCAGAGACCCAGTACTTC.

This clonotype occurred a few times. Here the CDR3 reads CATKVHFAEFF. For the CDR3, the DNA is TGTGCCACCAAGGTGCACTTTGCGGAGTTCTTC. The chain combines TRBV21-1 with TRBJ2-5. TRBV21-1 is assigned pseudogene status. There are 11 residues in the CDR3.

The rearrangement joins TRBV7-8 to TRBJ2-5, with D maybe TRBD2 (6 bases). The CDR3 contains 14 residues. Between the trimmed V and J ends, which lost 3 bases and 9 bases, there was a span of 17 bases. The V gene's germline CDR1 is SGHVS and CDR2 FQNEAQ. The CDR3 nucleotides read TGTGCCAGCAGCTTCGGGACGGAGGGGTCGGCCCAGTACTTC. As protein: CASSFGTEGSAQYF.